Listed below are T cell receptor beta chains from one sample, sequenced in a study of blood T cell repertoires in COVID-19. Generated by immunoSEQ multiplex PCR, the TCRdb table keeps only in-frame clones and is missing some. Of around 370,000 clones in the sample, approximately 91% were seen once. Sequenced sample: peripheral blood. These receptors were taken from a woman in her 70s with COVID-19, enrolled during active disease. Both conserved end residues are part of each CDR3. Fields, in order: V gene, J gene, D gene, clone size, CDR3 DNA, CDR3 protein. A D gene is named only where the DNA matches it firmly. Size is stated for part of the rows, as once, few or many counts, or as a class when the clone is expanded.

>TRBV28|TRBJ1-2|.|.
TGTGCCAGCAGCGAGAGCGTACCGAACTATGGCTACACCTTC
CASSESVPNYGYTF
>TRBV11-1|TRBJ2-1|TRBD1|.
TGTGCCAGCAGCAATGGACAGGGCTACAATGAGCAGTTCTTC
CASSNGQGYNEQFF
>TRBV7-3|TRBJ1-2|.|.
TGTGCCAGCAGGCCGCCCGGGGGGGCCCCCGATGGCTACACCTTC
CASRPPGGAPDGYTF
>TRBV18|TRBJ2-3|TRBD1|.
TGTGCCAGCTCACTTACAGGGGTGTTCACAGATACGCAGTATTTT
CASSLTGVFTDTQYF
>TRBV30|TRBJ2-7|TRBD1|.
TGTGCCTGGAGTGTACGGGACAGGGGGGAGCAGTACTTC
CAWSVRDRGEQYF
>TRBV5-1|TRBJ1-6|TRBD1|.
TGCGCCAGCAGCCCGTCCGGGACAGGTAATTCACCCCTCCACTTT
CASSPSGTGNSPLHF
>TRBV6-5|TRBJ1-2|TRBD1|once
TGTGCCAGCAGTCCAGGGGGTGGCTACACCTTC
CASSPGGGYTF
>TRBV11-2|TRBJ1-2|.|.
TGTGCCAGCAGCTTAACCTTATCGACAGTACAGGCTGGCTACACCTTC
CASSLTLSTVQAGYTF
>TRBV9|TRBJ2-7|.|.
TGTGCCAGCAGCGTAGAAGGAGGAGAGCAGTACTTC
CASSVEGGEQYF
>TRBV10-2|TRBJ1-4|.|.
TGCGCCAGCAGTGATCGTCGGAGGCTCGTTGATGAAAAACTGTTTTTT
CASSDRRRLVDEKLFF
>TRBV28|TRBJ1-5|TRBD1|.
TGTGCCATCGGTACAGGGGTGGCCAATCAGCCCCAGCATTTT
CAIGTGVANQPQHF
>TRBV29-1|TRBJ2-1|TRBD1|.
TGCAGCGTTGGACAGGGCAATGAGCAGTTCTTC
CSVGQGNEQFF
>TRBV30|TRBJ1-2|TRBD1|.
TGTGCCTGGAGTCTAGACAGGGTGGACTGGGGCTACACCTTC
CAWSLDRVDWGYTF
>TRBV5-6|TRBJ1-1|.|.
TGTGCCAGCAGCTTACAGGGAAGGGCGAACACTGAAGCTTTCTTT
CASSLQGRANTEAFF
>TRBV9|TRBJ1-1|TRBD1|.
TGTGCCAGCAGCCGGTGGACAGGGCAGAACACTGAAGCTTTCTTT
CASSRWTGQNTEAFF
>TRBV14|TRBJ2-7|TRBD2|.
TGTGCCAGCAGCCAACCGGGACTAGCGAATTCCTACGAGCAGTACTTC
CASSQPGLANSYEQYF
>TRBV7-9|TRBJ1-6|TRBD1|.
TGTGCCAGCAGCCCGACAGGGGGATATGATTCACCCCTCCACTTT
CASSPTGGYDSPLHF
>TRBV6-5|TRBJ1-1|.|.
TGTGCCAGCAGTCGCCTGAGGGACACTGAAGCTTTCTTT
CASSRLRDTEAFF
>TRBV7-9|TRBJ1-5|TRBD1|.
TGTGCCAGCAGCTTGGGACAGCTGGATCAGCCCCAGCATTTT
CASSLGQLDQPQHF
>TRBV29-1|TRBJ2-7|TRBD1|many
TGCAGCGTTTTGAAGTTGGGAGATCTTTGGACAGGGAAAAATTTTCCGGACTACGAGCAGTACTTC
CSVLKLGDLWTGKNFPDYEQYF
>TRBV6-5|TRBJ1-1|.|.
TGTGCCAGCAGTAGGGGGTTAGGCACTGAAGCTTTCTTT
CASSRGLGTEAFF
>TRBV27|TRBJ2-5|TRBD2|.
TGTGCCAGCAGACCGTTAGGGACTAGCGGGCCCGGCATCCTTGGCCAGTACTTC
CASRPLGTSGPGILGQYF
>TRBV7-9|TRBJ2-2|.|.
TGTGCCAGCAGCTTGGGGTATAACGGGGAGAACACCGGGGAGCTGTTTTTT
CASSLGYNGENTGELFF
>TRBV4-3|TRBJ2-7|TRBD2|.
TGCGCCAGCAGCCAAGAAGTCCCCCTTAGCGGGTGGGCCTACGAGCAGTACTTC
CASSQEVPLSGWAYEQYF
>TRBV10-3|TRBJ2-1|TRBD2|.
TGTGCCATCAGGGGAGCGGGGGGGTACAATGAGCAGTTCTTC
CAIRGAGGYNEQFF
>TRBV6-5|TRBJ2-7|.|.
TGTGCCAGCAGTTACTCGAAACAGGACTACGAGCAGTACTTC
CASSYSKQDYEQYF
>TRBV12-3/TRBV12-4|TRBJ1-2|TRBD1|.
TGTGCCAGCAGTTTAGGCAGGGGGCAGCGCTACACCTTC
CASSLGRGQRYTF
>TRBV19|TRBJ2-1|.|.
TGTGCCAGTAACCAGGGGTCAGGGTGGAATGAGCAGTTCTTC
CASNQGSGWNEQFF
>TRBV6-1|TRBJ2-2|.|.
TGTGCCAGCAGTGAAGTTCCAGGATGGGCAACGAACACCGGGGAGCTGTTTTTT
CASSEVPGWATNTGELFF
>TRBV11-2|TRBJ2-4|.|.
TGTGCCAGCAGTCCAGACAGGCTAGCCAAAAACATTCAGTACTTC
CASSPDRLAKNIQYF
>TRBV11-2|TRBJ1-2|.|.
TGTGCCAGCAGCTTAAGTAGGGGCGGGAAAGGGAGAGGAGGCTACACCTTC
CASSLSRGGKGRGGYTF
>TRBV5-1|TRBJ2-3|.|.
TGCGCCAGCAGTGACAGGACTAGCACAGATACGCAGTATTTT
CASSDRTSTDTQYF
>TRBV6-5|TRBJ2-7|TRBD2|.
TGTGCCAGCAGGGGTAGCGGGGCCTCCTACGAGCAGTACTTC
CASRGSGASYEQYF
>TRBV4-2|TRBJ2-3|TRBD2|once
TGTGCCAGCAGCCAAGATGGGAGCGGGGGAGGGGGAGATACGCAGTATTTT
CASSQDGSGGGGDTQYF
>TRBV18|TRBJ2-7|.|.
TGTGCCAGCTCACCGGGAGTCTCCTACGAGCAGTACTTC
CASSPGVSYEQYF
>TRBV10-2|TRBJ2-3|.|.
TGCGCCAGCAGTGACCGGCAGGGGACGACAGATACGCAGTATTTT
CASSDRQGTTDTQYF
>TRBV10-3|TRBJ1-6|.|.
TGTGCCATCAACGAGGCACAAAATTCACCCCTCCACTTT
CAINEAQNSPLHF
>TRBV29-1|TRBJ1-2|.|.
TGCAGCGTTGAAGATTGGAGGGGTAAAGGTAACTATGGCTACACCTTC
CSVEDWRGKGNYGYTF
>TRBV7-3|TRBJ2-5|TRBD2|.
TGTGCCAGCAGCTTAACTGGGGGAGGGGAGACCCAGTACTTC
CASSLTGGGETQYF
>TRBV19|TRBJ2-7|.|.
TGTGCCAGTAGTATAGTCTTTTCAGGGCCCTACGAGCAGTACTTC
CASSIVFSGPYEQYF
>TRBV6-5|TRBJ2-3|TRBD1|.
TGTGCCAGCAGTTATCTGGGACAGACTAGCACAGATACGCAGTATTTT
CASSYLGQTSTDTQYF
>TRBV19|TRBJ1-1|TRBD1|once
TGTGCCAGTACCCGAAACGGACAGGGGGCCTCCGAAGCTTTCTTT
CASTRNGQGASEAFF
>TRBV28|TRBJ2-7|.|.
TGTGCCAGCAGTTTTCGACGGGGCTCCTACGAGCAGTACTTC
CASSFRRGSYEQYF
>TRBV15|TRBJ1-2|TRBD1|.
TGTGCCACCAGCAGAGACTCCCGGGACAGGGGACTATATGGCTACACCTTC
CATSRDSRDRGLYGYTF
>TRBV4-3|TRBJ1-2|TRBD1|.
TGCGCCAGCAGCTTACAAGAGGACAGGGGATGGCTTGGCTACACCTTC
CASSLQEDRGWLGYTF
>TRBV2|TRBJ2-5|.|.
TGTGCCAGCAGTGAAAGGACAGACGCTAAAGAGACCCAGTACTTC
CASSERTDAKETQYF
>TRBV21-1|TRBJ2-7|.|many
TGTGCCAGCGGCAGGGGGCGGAGGCTCTACGAGCAGTACTTC
CASGRGRRLYEQYF
>TRBV6-5|TRBJ1-2|.|.
TGTGCCAGCAGTTATGGGGGGGACTATGGCTACACCTTC
CASSYGGDYGYTF